Shown below are 9 T cell receptor beta chains from a single sample sequenced in a study of neoadjuvant anti-PD-1 for oral cavity cancer. The data were produced by immunoSEQ multiplex PCR, yet TCRdb's version contains in-frame clones alone and is incomplete. The data contain 60,000 to 75,000 clones, approximately 82% of them singletons. This specimen consisted of PBMCs, obtained before nivolumab (anti-PD-1) treatment. Source of these receptors: a person aged 40 to 85 with oral cavity squamous cell carcinoma.

The V and J genes are TRBV9 and TRBJ1-3; 8 bases fit TRBD1. Germline CDR1 reads SGDLS; CDR2 reads YYNGEE. The J segment lost 2 bases and the V segment lost 2 bases, leaving 3 bases of the junction unmatched. This CDR3 spans 15 amino acids. The CDR3 loop reads CASSVAQGAGNTIYF. DNA for the CDR3: TGTGCCAGCAGCGTCGCACAGGGGGCTGGAAACACCATATATTTT.

The chain joins TRBV9 to TRBJ2-3, with TRBD1 matching over 7 bases. Germline V lookup: CDR1 SGDLS, CDR2 YYNGEE. The V gene end was trimmed by 4 bases and the J gene end by 2 bases; junction bases not matched to a gene: 4. This CDR3 comprises 14 residues. The CDR3 DNA reads as TGTGCCAGCAGCAAGACAGGGACCACAGATACGCAGTATTTT. Translation: CASSKTGTTDTQYF.

This clone showed up just once. The chain uses TRBV29-1 and TRBJ2-3, with 7 nucleotides matching TRBD2. This CDR3 region has 14 residues. Trimming cost V 4 bases and J 8 bases; bases outside gene matches: 12. Germline CDR1 reads SQVTM; CDR2 reads ANQGSEA. In DNA form, the CDR3 reads TGCAGCGTTGTCTGGCTGCGGGGGAGGGGTACGCAGTATTTT. Encoded protein: CSVVWLRGRGTQYF.

The table lists this clone with a count of one. The chain has TRBV27 and TRBJ2-5, with D uncertain. CDR1 is MNHEY and CDR2 is SMNVEV in the germline V gene (reference sequence). This CDR3 region has 15 residues. Trimming shortened V by 6 bases and J by 5 bases, and 19 bases separated the two germline ends. Here the CDR3 reads CASRRWAAASETQYF. The CDR3 DNA is TGTGCCAGCAGACGGTGGGCCGCAGCTTCGGAGACCCAGTACTTC.

The table lists this clone with a few counts. The CDR3 DNA reads TGTGCCAGTAAATCCACCCCGGGGGGCGAGACCGGGGAGCTGTTTTTT. Amino acid sequence: CASKSTPGGETGELFF. The chain links TRBV19 to TRBJ2-2, with D possibly matching TRBD2 (7 bases). Trimming took 7 bases from V and 5 from J, leaving 20 bases between them. The germline gives CDR1 LNHDA, CDR2 SQIVND (reference sequence). The CDR3 has 16 residues.

This clone was seen a handful of times. The chain couples TRBV4-1 to TRBJ1-1; possible D gene TRBD1, 5 bases. With 1 base removed from V and 2 bases from J, the gap between germline ends came to 11 bases. Germline V gene data show CDR1 as MGHRA and CDR2 as YSYEKL. The CDR3 is 15 amino acids. The CDR3 sequence is CASSQGVGVNTEAFF. The CDR3, as DNA: TGCGCCAGCAGCCAAGGGGTAGGGGTAAACACTGAAGCTTTCTTT.

This clone was counted a few times. The rearrangement uses TRBV10-3 and TRBJ1-6; possibly TRBD1 for D (5 bases). Germline V gene sequence: CDR1 ENHRY, CDR2 SYGVKD. This CDR3 is built from 13 residues. V was shortened by 10 bases and J by 7 bases, with 14 bases between the two germline ends. This CDR3 reads CATRGDGNSPLHF. The CDR3, as DNA: TGTGCCACGCGTGGGGACGGAAATTCACCCCTCCACTTT.

The chain recombines TRBV5-4 with TRBJ1-4, with unresolved D. The germline V gene has CDR1 SGHNT and CDR2 YYREEE (reference sequence). Between the trimmed V and J ends, which lost 2 bases and 3 bases, there was a span of 8 bases. CDR3 length equals 14 residues. The CDR3 sequence is CASSLAASNEKLFF. CDR3 bases: TGTGCCAGCAGCTTAGCGGCCTCTAATGAAAAACTGTTTTTT.

V gene TRBV7-9 combines with J gene TRBJ2-7, with TRBD2 matching over 7 bases. Trimming at V came to 3 bases and at J to 2 bases, leaving 4 bases not matched to a gene. This CDR3 comprises 14 residues. The germline V gene has CDR1 SEHNR and CDR2 FQNEAQ (reference sequence). The CDR3 region has the DNA TGTGCCAGCAGCTTGAGTGGGGGGGCCTACGAGCAGTACTTC. It yields the protein CASSLSGGAYEQYF.